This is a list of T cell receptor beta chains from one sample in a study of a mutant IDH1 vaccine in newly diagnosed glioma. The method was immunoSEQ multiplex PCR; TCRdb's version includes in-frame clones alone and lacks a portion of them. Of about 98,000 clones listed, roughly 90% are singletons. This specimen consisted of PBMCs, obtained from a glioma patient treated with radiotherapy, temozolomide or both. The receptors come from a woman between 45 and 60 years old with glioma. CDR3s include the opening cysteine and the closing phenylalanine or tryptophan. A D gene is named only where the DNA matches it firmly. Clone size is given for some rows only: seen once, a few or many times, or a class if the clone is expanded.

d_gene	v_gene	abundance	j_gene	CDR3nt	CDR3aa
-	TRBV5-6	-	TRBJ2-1	TGTGCCAGCAGCTTATTGAGCGCGACCTACAATGAGCAGTTCTTC	CASSLLSATYNEQFF
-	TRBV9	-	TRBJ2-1	TGTGCCAGCAGCTCGGGGTGGGCGGCGAATGAGCAGTTCTTC	CASSSGWAANEQFF
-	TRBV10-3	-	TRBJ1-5	TGTGCCATCAGTGCGGGAGCGAACAATCAGCCCCAGCATTTT	CAISAGANNQPQHF
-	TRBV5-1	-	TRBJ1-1	TGCGCCAGCAGCCAGGAGGGCAGGAACACTGAAGCTTTCTTT	CASSQEGRNTEAFF
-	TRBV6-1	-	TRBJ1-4	TGTGCCAGCAGGGGGGCCCCTTATAATGAAAAACTGTTTTTT	CASRGAPYNEKLFF
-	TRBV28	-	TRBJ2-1	TGTGCCAGCAGTGCCTATAGCGGTAGCTCCTACAATGAGCAGTTCTTC	CASSAYSGSSYNEQFF
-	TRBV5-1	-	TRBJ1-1	TGCGCCAGCAGCCCAGCTTGGACAGACATGAACACTGAAGCTTTCTTT	CASSPAWTDMNTEAFF
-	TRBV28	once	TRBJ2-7	TGTGCCAGCACCGCAATGGGACGGTTCGGGGCGCCCGAACACGAGCAGTACTTC	CASTAMGRFGAPEHEQYF
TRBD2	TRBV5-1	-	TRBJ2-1	TGCGCCAGCAGCTTGGCCCCTAGCGGGGGTTACAATGAGCAGTTCTTC	CASSLAPSGGYNEQFF
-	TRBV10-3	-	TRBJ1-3	TGTGCCATCAGTGAGTCGGGTCGATTCAGGGACACCATATATTTT	CAISESGRFRDTIYF
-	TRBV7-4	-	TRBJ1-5	TGTGCCAGCAGCTTCGGACAGTTCCACAATCAGCCCCAGCATTTT	CASSFGQFHNQPQHF
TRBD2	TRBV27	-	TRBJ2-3	TGTGCCAGCAGTACGACTAGCCCGGCCCAAGATACGCAGTATTTT	CASSTTSPAQDTQYF
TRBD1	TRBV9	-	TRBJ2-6	TGTGCCAGCAGCGTATTCGGACAGGGGGTGTCTGGGGCCAACGTCCTGACTTTC	CASSVFGQGVSGANVLTF
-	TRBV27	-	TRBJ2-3	TGTGCCAGCAGTTTAGTACTAGCGGAGGGGGCGGGTACGCAGTATTTT	CASSLVLAEGAGTQYF
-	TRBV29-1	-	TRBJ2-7	TGCAGCGCCGCGGGCCTTAGCTCCTACGAGCAGTACTTC	CSAAGLSSYEQYF
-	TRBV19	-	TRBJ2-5	TGTGCCAGTAGTATAGAGGCGACAGTCCAAGAGACCCAGTACTTC	CASSIEATVQETQYF
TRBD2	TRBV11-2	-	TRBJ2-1	TGTGCCAGCAGCTTAGTGAGCCCCATAGCGGGGCCCGGCAATGAGCAGTTCTTC	CASSLVSPIAGPGNEQFF
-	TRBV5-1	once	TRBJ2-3	TGCGCCAGCAGCTGGGGGGCGGCGGGGACACACTCCACAGATACGCAGTATTTT	CASSWGAAGTHSTDTQYF
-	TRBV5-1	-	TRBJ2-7	TGCGCCAGCAGCTTCCCAAAGGGTAGCAGAACCTACGAGCAGTACTTC	CASSFPKGSRTYEQYF
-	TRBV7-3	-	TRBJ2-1	TGTGCCAGCTCCCTAGCTGCTTATAACAATGAGCAGTTCTTC	CASSLAAYNNEQFF
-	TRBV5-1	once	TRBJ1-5	TGCGCCAGCAGCCTGGACAGCGGCAATCAGCCCCAGCATTTT	CASSLDSGNQPQHF
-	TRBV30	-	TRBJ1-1	TGTGCCTGGAGTGTACCGGGGATGAACACTGAAGCTTTCTTT	CAWSVPGMNTEAFF
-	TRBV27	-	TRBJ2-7	TGTGCCAGCAGTCCTTCCCCCGGGCAGTACTTC	CASSPSPGQYF
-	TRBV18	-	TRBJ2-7	TGTGCCAGCTCACAGACAACCCCCTACGAGCAGTACTTC	CASSQTTPYEQYF
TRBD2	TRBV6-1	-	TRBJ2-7	TGTGCCAGCAGTGAAGGTAGCGGGAGGGCGGTGGTGGAGCAGTACTTC	CASSEGSGRAVVEQYF
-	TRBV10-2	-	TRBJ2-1	TGCGCCAGCAAGGGCGGGGTGGCCGATGAGCAGTTCTTC	CASKGGVADEQFF
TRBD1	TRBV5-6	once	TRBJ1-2	TGTGCCAGCAGCCCGGACAGGAACTATGGCTACACCTTC	CASSPDRNYGYTF
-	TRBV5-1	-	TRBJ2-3	TGCGCCAGCAGCCAGCTTACTCCGGCGACTAGCACAGATACGCAGTATTTT	CASSQLTPATSTDTQYF
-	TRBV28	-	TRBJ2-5	TGTGCCAGCAGTTTGGTAGGATCCCGAGAGACCCAGTACTTC	CASSLVGSRETQYF
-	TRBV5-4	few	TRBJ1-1	TGTGCCAGCAGCTTCTACCCGCCCAAGGAAGCTTTCTTT	CASSFYPPKEAFF
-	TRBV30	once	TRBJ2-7	TGTGCCTGGAGTGGGGCAGGGACGACGTACGAGCAGTACTTC	CAWSGAGTTYEQYF
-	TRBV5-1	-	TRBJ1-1	TGCGCCAGCAGCTTGGTTGGGGTGAACACTGAAGCTTTCTTT	CASSLVGVNTEAFF
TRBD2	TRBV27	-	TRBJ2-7	TGTGCCAGCAGTCGCACGGTCGGGAGGGCCTACGAGCAGTACTTC	CASSRTVGRAYEQYF
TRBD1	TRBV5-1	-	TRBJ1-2	TGCGCCAGCAGCCCCGGGACAGGGTCGGTGGCCTATGGCTACACCTTC	CASSPGTGSVAYGYTF
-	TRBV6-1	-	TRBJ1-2	TGTGCCAGCAGTGACTCGGCAGGCCTCTATGGCTACACCTTC	CASSDSAGLYGYTF
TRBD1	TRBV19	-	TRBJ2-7	TGTGCCAGTAGTATCCGGACAGGGGCCTACGAGCAGTACTTC	CASSIRTGAYEQYF
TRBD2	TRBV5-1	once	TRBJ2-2	TGCGCCAGCAGCTTTCTAGCGGGAGGGCCGGACACCGGGGAGCTGTTTTTT	CASSFLAGGPDTGELFF
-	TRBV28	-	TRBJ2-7	TGTGCCAGCACTTCCCGAGGAATTCCGCCCTACGAGCAGTACTTC	CASTSRGIPPYEQYF
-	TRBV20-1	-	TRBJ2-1	TGCAGTGCTAGAGATTATGAGCAGTTCTTC	CSARDYEQFF
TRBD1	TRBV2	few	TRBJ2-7	TGTGCCAGCAGCCCTCCGGGCGGGACAGGGGGCGGAGGGGCGCAGTACTTC	CASSPPGGTGGGGAQYF
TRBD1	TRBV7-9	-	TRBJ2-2	TGTGCCAGCAGCTTAGTAGGGGACAGATTCCTGTTTTTT	CASSLVGDRFLFF
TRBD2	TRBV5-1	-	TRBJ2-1	TGCGCCAGCAGCTATCAACTAGCGGGAGGGCCTATGGATGAGCAGTTCTTC	CASSYQLAGGPMDEQFF
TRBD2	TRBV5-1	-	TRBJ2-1	TGCGCCAGCAGCTTGGCCACTAGCGAGAATGAGCAGTTCTTC	CASSLATSENEQFF
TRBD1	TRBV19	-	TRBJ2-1	TGTGCCAGTAGTGGGATGGACAGGGTCTACAATGAGCAGTTCTTC	CASSGMDRVYNEQFF
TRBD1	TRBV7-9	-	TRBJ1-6	TGTGCCAGCAGCTTAGGGGACAGGGGTGATTCACCCCTCCACTTT	CASSLGDRGDSPLHF
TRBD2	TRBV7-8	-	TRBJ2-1	TGTGCCAGCAGGCGTCTAGCGGGACCTTGGGATAATGAGCAGTTCTTC	CASRRLAGPWDNEQFF
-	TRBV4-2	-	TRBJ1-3	TGTGCCAGCAGCCAAGACCTCTCTGGAAACACCATATATTTT	CASSQDLSGNTIYF
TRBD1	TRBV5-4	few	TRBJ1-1	TGTGCCAGCAGCCTGACAGGGATCACTGAAGCTTTCTTT	CASSLTGITEAFF
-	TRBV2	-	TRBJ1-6	TGTGCCAGCATTCCTACGAGGGATTCACCCCTCCACTTT	CASIPTRDSPLHF
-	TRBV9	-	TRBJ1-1	TGTGCCAGCAGCGTAGATGCGGGAGTGAACACTGAAGCTTTCTTT	CASSVDAGVNTEAFF
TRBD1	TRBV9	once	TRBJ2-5	TGTGCCAGCAACGTAGGACAGGGGGCTTGGGAGACCCAGTACTTC	CASNVGQGAWETQYF
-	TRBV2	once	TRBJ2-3	TGTGCCAGTTCCAGGAGCACAGATACGCAGTATTTT	CASSRSTDTQYF
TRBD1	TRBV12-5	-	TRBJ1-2	TGTGCTAGTGGAATGACAGGGTCGGACTATGGCTACACCTTC	CASGMTGSDYGYTF
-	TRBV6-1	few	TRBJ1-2	TGTGCCAGCAGTGAAAGGCAGCTAACTAACTATGGCTACACCTTC	CASSERQLTNYGYTF
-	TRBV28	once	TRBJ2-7	TGTGCCAGCACCCCGGCGACAGACTCCTACGAGCAGTACTTC	CASTPATDSYEQYF
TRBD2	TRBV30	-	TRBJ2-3	TGTGCCTGGAGTGTACTAGCGGCAAGCACAGATACGCAGTATTTT	CAWSVLAASTDTQYF
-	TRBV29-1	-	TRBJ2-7	TGCAGCGTTACGACACGGTCGACCTACGAGCAGTACTTC	CSVTTRSTYEQYF
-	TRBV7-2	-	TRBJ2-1	TGTGCCAGCAGCCAGACAGGATTCTTCTACAATGAGCAGTTCTTC	CASSQTGFFYNEQFF
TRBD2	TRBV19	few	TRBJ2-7	TGTGCCAGTAGTGACTTGCGGGAGGGAGGCGAGCAGTACTTC	CASSDLREGGEQYF